These 3 T cell receptor beta chains share one sample of origin, sequenced in a study of blood T cell repertoires in COVID-19. Some clones are missing from TCRdb's copy, which holds only in-frame ones; the method was immunoSEQ multiplex PCR. This sample yields 95,000 to 100,000 clones, of which 80% to 90% are seen a single time; 4.2% belongs to the top ten. What was sequenced was peripheral blood. These receptors came from a human donor with COVID-19, enrolled during active disease. The donor label of this sample is uncertain.

This clone was recorded only once. The genes are TRBV4-2 and TRBJ1-1, with D perhaps TRBD1 (6 bases). The germline V and J ends were trimmed by 3 bases and 1 base, with 15 bases remaining between them. In germline, CDR1 is LGHNA, CDR2 YNFKEQ. The CDR3 consists of 16 residues. In DNA, the CDR3 is TGTGCCAGCAGCCACGACGGCGGACAGCGGAACACTGAAGCTTTCTTT. Amino acid sequence: CASSHDGGQRNTEAFF.

In DNA, the CDR3 is TGTGCCTGGAGCGGGAGAGGGCTAGCGACAACCTACAATGAGCAGTTCTTC. Translating it yields CAWSGRGLATTYNEQFF. The V gene is TRBV30, the J gene TRBJ2-1, with D tentatively TRBD2 (6 bases). Per germline, CDR1 GTSNPN and CDR2 SVGIG (reference sequence). V was clipped by 3 bases and J by 2 bases, with 20 bases between them. CDR3 length: 17 amino acids.

This chain joins TRBV6-5 and TRBJ1-6; no firm D call. Between the trimmed V and J ends, which lost 2 bases and 7 bases, there was a span of 3 bases. Germline values: CDR1 MNHEY, CDR2 SVGAGI. The CDR3 is 12 amino acids. CDR3 in amino acids: CASSYRNSPLHF. Here the CDR3 DNA reads TGTGCCAGCAGTTACCGGAATTCACCCCTCCACTTT.